This T cell receptor (beta chain) was obtained from a study of graft-versus-host responses after intestinal transplantation. The J segment lost 4 bases and the V segment lost 3 bases, leaving 6 bases of the junction unmatched. The CDR3 runs to 16 residues. Germline V gene sequence: CDR1 KGHSH, CDR2 LQKENI. Only in-frame clones appear in the TCRdb table, and some are missing; sequencing was by immunoSEQ multiplex PCR. Altogether fewer than 10,000 clones are present, 97% being singletons, with the ten largest covering around 0.23%. V usage is TRBV18 and J usage is TRBJ2-1; 10 nucleotides line up with TRBD2. Sequencing used PBMCs, obtained 23 days after intestinal transplant. The receptor's source is a human patient who received an intestinal transplant, so some T cells may come from the graft donor. Here the CDR3 reads CASSPEGLAPYNEQFF. In DNA form, the CDR3 reads TGTGCCAGCTCACCTGAGGGACTAGCGCCTTACAATGAGCAGTTCTTC.